Below are 13 T cell receptor beta chains sequenced from a single sample in a study of cytotoxic CD8 clonotypes in ibrutinib-treated CLL. Sequencing used immunoSEQ multiplex PCR; TCRdb keeps in-frame clones, though not all of them. Here the sample spans some 50,000 clones, around 73% being singletons. Material: PBMCs, obtained after 12 months of ibrutinib treatment. These receptors all come from a human donor with chronic lymphocytic leukemia.

The chain links TRBV15 to TRBJ2-7; 13 bases fit TRBD2. The length of the CDR3 is 16 residues. V dropped 3 bases and J dropped 4; count of bases not matched to a gene: 6. CDR1 is LNHNV and CDR2 is YYDKDF in the germline V gene (reference sequence). Here the CDR3 reads CATSSTSGGARYEQYF. The CDR3 region has the DNA TGTGCCACCAGCAGTACTAGCGGGGGGGCCAGATACGAGCAGTACTTC.

This sequence joins TRBV10-2 and TRBJ2-7; D ambiguous. This CDR3 has 13 amino acids. In germline, CDR1 is WSHSY, CDR2 SAAADI. The ends were cut back, 8 bases at V and 3 bases at J, with 14 bases in the middle. The CDR3 spells CASGPAWSYEQYF. DNA of the CDR3: TGCGCCAGCGGTCCGGCGTGGAGCTACGAGCAGTACTTC.

The J gene is TRBJ1-1, the V gene TRBV7-9; a possible D gene is TRBD1 (6 bases). Germline assignment: CDR1 SEHNR and CDR2 FQNEAQ (reference sequence). V was trimmed by 5 bases and J by 4 bases, leaving 17 bases between them. The CDR3 contains 15 residues. The CDR3 sequence is CASSRWGGAGTEAFF. CDR3 in DNA: TGTGCCAGCAGCCGTTGGGGGGGGGCTGGCACTGAAGCTTTCTTT.

This clone was observed a few times. V gene TRBV4-1 combines with J gene TRBJ2-5, with TRBD1 as a possible D gene (5 bases). CDR3 length: 14 residues. Germline lookup yields CDR1 MGHRA and CDR2 YSYEKL. The germline V and J ends were trimmed by 8 bases and 1 base, with 14 bases remaining between them. The CDR3 nucleotides are TGCGCCAGCCGAAGCCTAGGGGTCCAAGAGACCCAGTACTTC. It specifies CASRSLGVQETQYF.

This rearrangement joins TRBV2 to TRBJ1-5, with D hard to call. The V end lost 8 bases, the J end lost 6 bases, and 17 bases lay between the germline ends. The germline gives CDR1 SNHLY, CDR2 FYNNEI. CDR3 length equals 14 residues. For the CDR3, the DNA is TGTGCCAGCGTAGCCCGCGCAGGAATTCAGCCCCAGCATTTT. It encodes CASVARAGIQPQHF.

The count of this clone is one. The chain is built from TRBV7-2 and TRBJ1-1, with 7 nucleotides matching TRBD1. The trim removed 3 bases at V and 2 bases at J, leaving 6 bases unmatched. Germline loops: CDR1 SGHTA, CDR2 FQGNSA. The length of the CDR3 is 15 residues. CDR3 coding DNA: TGTGCCAGCAGCTTGCGACAGGGAGGAAACACTGAAGCTTTCTTT. It specifies CASSLRQGGNTEAFF. Supplemented by reference TRBV7-2 and TRBJ1-1, the full variable domain reads GAGVSQSPSNKVTEKGKDVELRCDPISGHTALYWYRQSLGQGLEFLIYFQGNSAPDKSGLPSDRFSAERTGGSVSTLTIQRTQQEDSAVYLCASSLRQGGNTEAFFGQGTRLTVV.

The chain couples TRBV28 to TRBJ1-4; D might be TRBD1 (5 bases). The CDR3 covers 17 residues. Germline CDR1 and CDR2: MDHEN and SYDVKM. Deletions cut 1 base from V and 7 bases from J, with 19 bases between. This CDR3 reads CASSLLSLTGDGEKLFF. The CDR3 bases are TGTGCCAGCAGTTTATTGAGCCTTACAGGAGATGGTGAAAAACTGTTTTTT.

In the case of this clone: At one end, the junction sequence differs from germline, possibly due to a read error. The J gene is TRBJ2-2, the V gene TRBV7-7; D gene unclear. This CDR3 contains 15 residues. Germline V gene data show CDR1 as SSHAT and CDR2 as FNYEAQ (reference sequence). CDR3 in amino acids: CASSPTRLSPGELFF. The CDR3 region has the DNA TGTGCTAGCAGCCCTACGAGACTCTCACCAGGGGAGCTGTTTTTT.

The chain carries TRBV2 and TRBJ1-2; 7 nucleotides align to TRBD1. Trimming at V came to 5 bases and at J to 3 bases, leaving 6 bases not matched to a gene. The CDR3 has 14 residues. Germline lookup yields CDR1 SNHLY and CDR2 FYNNEI. CDR3: CASSQTGLDYGYTF. The CDR3 DNA sequence: TGTGCCAGCAGTCAGACAGGGCTAGACTATGGCTACACCTTC.

The rearrangement joins TRBV30 to TRBJ2-5; 9 bases agree with TRBD1. Germline V gene sequence: CDR1 GTSNPN, CDR2 SVGIG (reference sequence). The junction had 6 bases not matched to a gene; V was cut back by 6 bases and J by 1 base. The CDR3 is made up of 14 amino acids. Here the CDR3 reads CACYGTGIQETQYF. The CDR3 bases are TGTGCCTGTTACGGGACAGGGATCCAAGAGACCCAGTACTTC.

CDR3 region: CASSTGSNSRAYEQYF. The DNA of the CDR3 is TGCGCCAGCAGCACGGGATCGAACTCTCGGGCCTACGAGCAGTACTTC. J is TRBJ2-7 and V is TRBV5-1; D is perhaps TRBD2 (5 bases). Germline V gene lookup returns CDR1 SGHRS and CDR2 YFSETQ. The CDR3 length is 16 residues. V shed 4 bases and J shed 2 bases, with 19 bases lying between them.

The rearrangement links TRBV7-9 to TRBJ1-3; maybe TRBD1 (6 bases). Germline V gives CDR1 SEHNR, CDR2 FQNEAQ (reference sequence). With 5 bases removed from V and 0 bases from J, the gap between germline ends came to 11 bases. The CDR3 loop spans 15 amino acids. The CDR3 reads CASSLRGGSGNTIYF. The CDR3, as DNA: TGTGCCAGCAGCCTTAGGGGGGGCTCTGGAAACACCATATATTTT.

The chain links TRBV6-1 to TRBJ2-3, with TRBD1 identical over 7 bases. The germline gives CDR1 MNHNS, CDR2 SASEGT. The CDR3 loop spans 12 amino acids. The ends lost 10 bases at V and 5 bases at J; junction bases unmatched: 6. The CDR3 region is CATRPGGDTQYF. The CDR3, as DNA: TGTGCCACCAGGCCAGGGGGAGATACGCAGTATTTT.